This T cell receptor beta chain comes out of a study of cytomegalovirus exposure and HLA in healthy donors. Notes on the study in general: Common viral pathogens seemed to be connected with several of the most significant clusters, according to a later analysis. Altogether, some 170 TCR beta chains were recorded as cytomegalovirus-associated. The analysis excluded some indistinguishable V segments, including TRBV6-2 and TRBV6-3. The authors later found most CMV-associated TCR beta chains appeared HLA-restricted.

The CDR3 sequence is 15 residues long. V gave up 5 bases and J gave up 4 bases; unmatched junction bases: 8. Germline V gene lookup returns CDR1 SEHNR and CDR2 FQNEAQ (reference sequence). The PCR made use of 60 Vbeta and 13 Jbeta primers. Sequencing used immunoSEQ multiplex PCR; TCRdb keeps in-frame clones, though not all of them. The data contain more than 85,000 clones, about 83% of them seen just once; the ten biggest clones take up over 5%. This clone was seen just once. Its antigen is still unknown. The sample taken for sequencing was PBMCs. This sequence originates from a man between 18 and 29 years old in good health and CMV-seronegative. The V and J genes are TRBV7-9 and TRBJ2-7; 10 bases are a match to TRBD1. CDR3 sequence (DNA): TGTGCCAGCAGCCCGGGACAGGGGATATTGTACGAGCAGTACTTC. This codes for CASSPGQGILYEQYF.